This T cell receptor beta chain was recovered during a study of T cells after yellow fever vaccination. Study-level findings and limits: The appearance of a small share of clonotypes in both CD4 and CD8 compartments was observed.

On this clonotype: Its matching antigen is unknown.

TCRdb analysed the 5' RACE reads with MiXCR anew, one entry per CDR3 protein. The sample lists about 340,000 distinct CDR3 sequences, approximately 3.9% occurring once. The CDR3 has 14 amino acids. Germline CDR1 reads DFQATT; CDR2 reads SNEGSKA (reference sequence). The junction had 5 bases not matched to a gene; V was cut back by 5 bases and J by 4 bases. The chain combines TRBV20-1 with TRBJ2-5; 12 nucleotides agree with TRBD2. The receptor was isolated from a young man who received the YFV17D yellow fever vaccine. The sample here was PBMCs, taken 5 days after the yellow fever booster vaccination. CDR3: CSALAGGAGETQYF. CDR3 bases: TGCAGTGCTCTAGCGGGGGGGGCAGGAGAGACCCAGTACTTC.